Presented here are 2 T cell receptor beta chains from one specimen sequenced in a study of blood T cell repertoires in COVID-19. Assay: immunoSEQ multiplex PCR; the TCRdb copy retains only in-frame clones and omits some. The sample carries more than 95,000 clones, over 70% recorded once. Input material: peripheral blood. These receptors came from an elderly man with active or convalescent COVID-19.

The V call is TRBV28, the J call TRBJ1-1; D is perhaps TRBD1 (5 bases). V gave up 6 bases and J gave up 5 bases, with 13 bases separating them. Looked up from germline, CDR1 is MDHEN and CDR2 is SYDVKM. CDR3 size: 13 residues. The CDR3 sequence: CASSILSGTEAFF. In nucleotides, the CDR3 is TGTGCCAGCAGCATTTTGTCAGGGACTGAAGCTTTCTTT.

The chain uses TRBV5-4 and TRBJ1-4; the match to TRBD1 covers 9 bases. The CDR3 spans 15 residues. Trimming at V came to 4 bases and at J to 7 bases, leaving 8 bases not matched to a gene. Germline-derived CDR1 and CDR2 are SGHNT and YYREEE (reference sequence). CDR3: CASSTRQGETEKLFF. CDR3 bases: TGTGCCAGCAGCACCCGACAGGGGGAAACTGAAAAACTGTTTTTT.